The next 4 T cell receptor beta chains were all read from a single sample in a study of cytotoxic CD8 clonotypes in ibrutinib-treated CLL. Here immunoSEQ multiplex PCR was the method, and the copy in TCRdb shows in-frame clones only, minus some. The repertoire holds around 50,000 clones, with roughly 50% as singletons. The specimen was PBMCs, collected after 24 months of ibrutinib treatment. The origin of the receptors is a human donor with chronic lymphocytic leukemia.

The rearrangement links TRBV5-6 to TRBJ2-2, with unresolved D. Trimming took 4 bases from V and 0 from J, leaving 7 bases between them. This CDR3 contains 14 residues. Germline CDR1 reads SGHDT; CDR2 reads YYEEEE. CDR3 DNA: TGTGCCAGCAGCCCCTGGGCGAACACCGGGGAGCTGTTTTTT. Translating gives CASSPWANTGELFF.

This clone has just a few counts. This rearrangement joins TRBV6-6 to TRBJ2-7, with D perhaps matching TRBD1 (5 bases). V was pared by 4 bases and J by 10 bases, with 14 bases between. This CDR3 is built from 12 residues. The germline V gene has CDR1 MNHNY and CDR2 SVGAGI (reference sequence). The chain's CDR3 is CASSSLAQGQYF. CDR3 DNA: TGTGCCAGCAGTTCCCTCGCCCAGGGCCAGTACTTC.

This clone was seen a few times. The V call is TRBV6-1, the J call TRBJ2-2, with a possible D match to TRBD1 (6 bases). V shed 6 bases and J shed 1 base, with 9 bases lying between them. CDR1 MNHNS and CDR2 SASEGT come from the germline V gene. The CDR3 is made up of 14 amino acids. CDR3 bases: TGTGCCAGCAGGGGACAAGTGAACACCGGGGAGCTGTTTTTT. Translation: CASRGQVNTGELFF.

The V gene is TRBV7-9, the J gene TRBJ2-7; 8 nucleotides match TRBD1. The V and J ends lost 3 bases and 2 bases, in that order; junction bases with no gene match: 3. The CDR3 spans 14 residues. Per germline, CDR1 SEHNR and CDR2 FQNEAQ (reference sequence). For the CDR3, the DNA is TGTGCCAGCAGCTTCCAGGGGGCTGCCTACGAGCAGTACTTC. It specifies CASSFQGAAYEQYF.